The present entry profiles one TCR beta chain with its context. The repertoire was sequenced with immunoSEQ multiplex PCR; TCRdb's copy has only in-frame clones and lacks some. The data hold about 16,000 clones, with over 75% observed a single time. This specimen comes from a study of OX40 agonist ivuxolimab in advanced cancers. This sample comprised CD4+ or CD8+ T cells sorted from blood, obtained in a trial of the OX40 agonist ivuxolimab. This TCR derives from an adult with an advanced solid tumor such as melanoma, head and neck, liver or kidney cancer.

CDR3 DNA sequence: TGCAGCGTTGTCATGAGGACAGGGGTGAATGAGCAGTACTTC. It codes for CSVVMRTGVNEQYF. This sequence joins TRBV29-1 and TRBJ2-7, with TRBD1 identical over 9 bases. CDR1 is SQVTM and CDR2 is ANQGSEA in the germline V gene. This CDR3 is 14 amino acids long. V lost 4 bases, J lost 7 bases, and 11 bases stayed unmatched.